This TCR beta chain was documented in a study of blood T cell repertoires in COVID-19. Study overall: The United States, Italy and Spain provided the acute and convalescent COVID-19 samples. T cells, B-cell-depleted T cells, or PBMCs provided the cDNA or gDNA that served as material.

As handled by the study authors: Using reference gene primer amplification, nucleated cell counts were estimated. Sequencing used immunoSEQ multiplex PCR; TCRdb keeps in-frame clones, though not all of them. V and J calls and clone size are as listed in that table; D and trimming were resolved from the DNA. The top ten clones hold 12% of a sample with around 90,000 clones, about 85% of them seen once. The sequence came from a woman in her 70s with active or convalescent COVID-19. Sequencing was carried out using peripheral blood.

The CDR3 sequence is CASSEIVAETQYF. The CDR3, as DNA: TGTGCCAGCAGTGAAATCGTAGCGGAGACCCAGTACTTC. The V gene is TRBV2, the J gene TRBJ2-5, with D maybe TRBD2 (5 bases). With 2 bases removed from V and 5 bases from J, the gap between germline ends came to 9 bases. From germline, CDR1 is SNHLY and CDR2 FYNNEI. This CDR3 region has 13 residues.